This T cell receptor (beta chain) appears in the sequencing data of a study of T cell responses to AZD1222 COVID-19 vaccine. As for the study in general: Samples with a second dose at about 4 or about 12 weeks were pooled together.

Overall study findings and caveats: Along spike, vaccine-associated CD4 TCRs were found throughout, with dominance at 160-218 and 743-854. The breadth and depth of Spike-specific TCRs increased once two AZD1222 doses had been given. Donors were largely white British and mainly female; clonal diversity was possibly underestimated.

Profiled with immunoSEQ multiplex PCR; TCRdb holds only in-frame clones, not every one. The sample has 140,000 to 150,000 clones; around 93% are singletons. The CDR3 is 14 residues long. Trimming removed 5 bases from V and 0 bases from J, with 7 bases in between. CDR1 is SGHTA and CDR2 is FQGNSA in the germline V gene. This clone was detected only a few times. Its antigen remains unknown. This rearrangement joins TRBV7-2 to TRBJ2-2; no reliable D call. The sample was peripheral blood, taken on day 0 of AZD1222 vaccination. This sequence was found in an adult in good health. CDR3 region: CASSQPPNTGELFF. The CDR3 DNA sequence: TGTGCCAGCAGCCAGCCACCGAACACCGGGGAGCTGTTTTTT.